The 23 T cell receptor beta chains reported below all come from one sample, sequenced in a study of CD8 T cells in ankylosing spondylitis. The study's findings and limits: Typical of ankylosing spondylitis blood, it appeared, was a TCR beta motif of several highly homologous variants.

Their antigen targets remain unknown. TCRdb redid the calling of the 5' RACE reads with MiXCR, one entry per CDR3 protein. The sample contains approximately 150,000 distinct CDR3 sequences, roughly 15% of which appear only once. The sample was blood, either unsorted or a sorted T cell fraction (not recorded which). The receptor source for this set is a male donor with ankylosing spondylitis.

This clonotype showed up just a few times. V and J are TRBV20-1 and TRBJ2-6, with no clear D. V was trimmed by 4 bases and J by 1 base, leaving 8 bases between them. The germline V gene encodes CDR1 DFQATT and CDR2 SNEGSKA (reference sequence). The CDR3 spans 14 residues. CDR3 sequence: CSAIGPSGANVLTF. The DNA of the CDR3 is TGCAGTGCTATAGGACCTTCTGGGGCCAACGTCCTGACTTTC.

The chain is built from TRBV5-1 and TRBJ2-7; 7 nucleotides line up with TRBD2. Germline V lookup: CDR1 SGHRS, CDR2 YFSETQ. This CDR3 comprises 12 residues. V lost 1 base, J lost 6 bases, and 1 base stayed unmatched. CDR3 protein: CASSLSGGEQYF. In nucleotides, the CDR3 is TGCGCCAGCAGCTTGTCGGGAGGCGAGCAGTACTTC.

This chain joins TRBV9 and TRBJ2-3; D possibly uses TRBD1 or TRBD2 (5 bases each). Germline V gene sequence: CDR1 SGDLS, CDR2 YYNGEE. This CDR3 contains 14 residues. Deletions cut 0 bases from V and 2 bases from J, with 7 bases between. CDR3 DNA: TGTGCCAGCAGCGTAGGGGGGTACACAGATACGCAGTATTTT. Amino acid sequence: CASSVGGYTDTQYF.

In its sample, this clonotype was seen many times. The gene calls are TRBV5-6 and TRBJ1-5; the D is unclear. Trimming stripped 0 bases from V and 5 bases from J, with 9 bases between. The CDR3 covers 14 residues. Per germline, CDR1 SGHDT and CDR2 YYEEEE. The CDR3 is CASSLDGHYQPQHF. The CDR3, as DNA: TGTGCCAGCAGCTTGGATGGGCACTATCAGCCCCAGCATTTT.

This clonotype was recorded a few times. The chain employs TRBV20-1 and TRBJ2-1, with 11 bases identical to TRBD1. The germline V gene has CDR1 DFQATT and CDR2 SNEGSKA (reference sequence). This CDR3 region has 13 residues. The J segment lost 7 bases and the V segment lost 6 bases, leaving 5 bases of the junction unmatched. The CDR3 here is CSARDRGWNEQFF. The CDR3 DNA reads as TGCAGTGCAAGGGACAGGGGGTGGAATGAGCAGTTCTTC.

The V and J genes are TRBV27 and TRBJ2-2, with TRBD1 matching 7 bases. Germline V gene data show CDR1 as MNHEY and CDR2 as SMNVEV (reference sequence). J lost 7 bases, V lost 8 bases, and 7 bases had no gene match. The CDR3 runs 13 residues. The CDR3 nucleotides are TGTGCCAGCCGCACAGGGGTCGTCGGGGAGCTGTTTTTT. It codes for CASRTGVVGELFF.

The rearrangement links TRBV24-1 to TRBJ2-6; 11 bases match TRBD1. V was clipped by 4 bases and J by 2 bases; unmatched bases: 0. This CDR3 region has 16 residues. CDR1 KGHDR and CDR2 SFDVKD come from the germline V gene. CDR3 residues: CATSEDRGPGANVLTF. CDR3 sequence (DNA): TGTGCCACCAGTGAGGACAGGGGGCCTGGGGCCAACGTCCTGACTTTC.

V and J are TRBV4-1 and TRBJ1-5; maybe TRBD1 (6 bases). Looked up from germline, CDR1 is MGHRA and CDR2 is YSYEKL. Trimming shortened V by 5 bases and J by 5 bases, and 16 bases separated the two germline ends. The CDR3 sequence is 15 residues long. The CDR3 nucleotides are TGCGCCAGCAGCTACAGGGTTGAGGGCTATCAGCCCCAGCATTTT. Encoded protein: CASSYRVEGYQPQHF.

The table lists this clonotype with a few counts. The genes are TRBV11-2 and TRBJ2-1, with 7 bases aligning to TRBD1. The length of the CDR3 is 14 residues. From germline, CDR1 is SGHAT and CDR2 FQNNGV. With V trimmed by 5 bases and J by 9 bases, 10 bases remained unmatched. The CDR3 loop reads CASSQQGDTTEQFF. CDR3 DNA sequence: TGTGCCAGCAGCCAGCAGGGGGATACTACTGAGCAGTTCTTC.

V and J are TRBV4-2 and TRBJ2-5; D unresolved. Between the trimmed V and J ends, which lost 1 base and 4 bases, there was a span of 10 bases. Germline-derived CDR1 and CDR2 are LGHNA and YNFKEQ. There are 14 residues in the CDR3. The CDR3 protein is CASSQVGLGETQYF. CDR3 nucleotides: TGTGCCAGCAGCCAAGTAGGGCTTGGAGAGACCCAGTACTTC.

The chain's CDR3 is CASSNPPLDYAGPRSYNEQFF. Here the CDR3 DNA reads TGCGCCAGCAGCAACCCCCCTCTGGACTATGCGGGACCCCGCTCCTACAATGAGCAGTTCTTC. The chain employs TRBV4-1 and TRBJ2-1; perhaps TRBD2 as D (6 bases). This CDR3 has 21 amino acids. Trimming cost V 5 bases and J 0 bases, with 29 bases left between them. Germline CDR1 MGHRA, CDR2 YSYEKL.

CDR3 DNA sequence: TGTGCCAGCAGCGTCGCGACCACAGGCATTCAGTACTTC. This codes for CASSVATTGIQYF. The V gene is TRBV9, the J gene TRBJ2-4, with D tentatively TRBD1 (5 bases). Germline values: CDR1 SGDLS, CDR2 YYNGEE. The CDR3 spans 13 residues. The germline V and J ends were trimmed by 2 bases and 9 bases, with 12 bases remaining between them.

The rearrangement joins TRBV12-3 or TRBV12-4 to TRBJ2-1; no definite D call. This CDR3 contains 14 residues. Trimming pared 5 bases from V and 5 bases from J, leaving 13 bases between. The CDR3 reads CASSPPIGHNEQFF. Written as DNA, the CDR3 is TGTGCCAGCAGTCCACCCATTGGGCACAATGAGCAGTTCTTC.

The chain is built from TRBV20-1 and TRBJ2-7, with TRBD2 matching over 11 bases. J was trimmed by 0 bases and V by 0 bases; bases with no gene match: 1. CDR3 length: 15 amino acids. Germline CDR1 and CDR2: DFQATT and SNEGSKA (reference sequence). The CDR3 sequence is CSARDLAGGSYEQYF. The DNA of the CDR3 is TGCAGTGCTAGAGACCTAGCGGGAGGCTCCTACGAGCAGTACTTC.

This clonotype was detected only a few times. The chain recombines TRBV24-1 with TRBJ2-1, with 10 positions matching TRBD2. There are 17 residues in the CDR3. Unmatched junction bases numbered 9, after V lost 3 bases and J lost 5 bases. Germline V lookup: CDR1 KGHDR, CDR2 SFDVKD. CDR3 loop: CATSDIAGGLADNEQFF. The CDR3 DNA reads as TGTGCCACCAGTGATATAGCGGGAGGCCTCGCGGACAATGAGCAGTTCTTC.

This chain joins TRBV27 and TRBJ2-7, with D possibly being TRBD1 (6 bases). The germline CDR1 and CDR2 sequences are MNHEY and SMNVEV (reference sequence). With 3 bases removed from V and 3 bases from J, the gap between germline ends came to 9 bases. CDR3 length: 13 amino acids. CDR3 in DNA: TGTGCCAGCAGTTTCGGGACAAACTACGAGCAGTACTTC. Protein product: CASSFGTNYEQYF.

This clonotype turned up a few times. The chain carries TRBV3-1 and TRBJ2-5; 10 bases line up with TRBD2. The ends lost 0 bases at V and 4 bases at J; junction bases unmatched: 5. Germline CDR1 reads LGHDT; CDR2 reads YNNKEL (reference sequence). The CDR3 covers 16 residues. CDR3 sequence: CASSQDGTSVRETQYF. In DNA form, the CDR3 reads TGTGCCAGCAGCCAAGACGGGACTAGCGTAAGAGAGACCCAGTACTTC.

The chain carries TRBV27 and TRBJ2-2; 7 nucleotides align to TRBD1. This CDR3 spans 15 amino acids. Losses at the gene ends were 1 base for V and 3 bases for J; bases not matched to a gene: 2. Looked up from germline, CDR1 is MNHEY and CDR2 is SMNVEV (reference sequence). As DNA, the CDR3 is TGTGCCAGCAGTTTATTGGGACAGTACACCGGGGAGCTGTTTTTT. It specifies CASSLLGQYTGELFF.

CDR3 amino acids: CASSVVATSNSPLHF. DNA for the CDR3: TGTGCCAGCAGCGTAGTTGCGACTTCTAATTCACCCCTCCACTTT. The V gene is TRBV9, the J gene TRBJ1-6; no definite D call. Trimming removed 0 bases at V and 6 bases at J, with 10 bases between. The CDR3 runs to 15 residues. Germline V gives CDR1 SGDLS, CDR2 YYNGEE.

This clonotype has a handful of counts. The chain joins TRBV28 to TRBJ2-7, with 12 positions matching TRBD2. CDR3 size: 17 residues. The V gene's germline CDR1 is MDHEN and CDR2 SYDVKM. Unmatched junction bases numbered 8, after V lost 5 bases and J lost 0 bases. The CDR3 nucleotides are TGTGCCAGCAGTCCCACCCCGACTAGCGGGAGCTCCTACGAGCAGTACTTC. Translating it yields CASSPTPTSGSSYEQYF.

V usage is TRBV6-2 or TRBV6-3 and J usage is TRBJ2-7; possibly TRBD1 for D (6 bases). Trimming took 5 bases from V and 6 from J, leaving 8 bases between them. Looked up from germline, CDR1 is MNHEY and CDR2 is SVGEGT. This CDR3 is built from 11 residues. The CDR3 DNA follows: TGTGCCAGCAGTGAGGACAGCGAGCAGTACTTC. As protein: CASSEDSEQYF.

This clonotype appeared a single time. V and J are TRBV7-8 and TRBJ2-7; D ambiguous. V lost 1 base to trimming and J lost 2 bases, with 6 bases between them. From germline, CDR1 is SGHVS and CDR2 FQNEAQ. The CDR3 consists of 13 residues. The CDR3 reads CASSLVAAYEQYF. CDR3 DNA: TGTGCCAGCAGCTTAGTGGCGGCCTACGAGCAGTACTTC.

This clonotype came up a few times. The rearrangement links TRBV20-1 to TRBJ2-7, with D possibly TRBD2 on 6 matching bases. The V gene lost 0 bases and the J gene lost 1 base, with 10 bases spanning the gap. The CDR3 is 14 amino acids. The V gene's germline CDR1 is DFQATT and CDR2 SNEGSKA (reference sequence). This chain's CDR3 is CSARDLSGSYEQYF. The CDR3 DNA sequence: TGCAGTGCTAGAGATCTTAGCGGTTCCTACGAGCAGTACTTC.